Below, 32 T cell receptor beta chains from the same sample are listed, as sequenced in a study of T cell clonality in common variable immunodeficiency (dated by TCRdb to between 2014 and 2017). Libraries were prepared through the immunoSEQ multiplex PCR assay. Sourced from immuneACCESS, this table was stored by TCRdb with only in-frame sequences that have V and J called. A share of the clones is absent; for the studies checked, an unresolved V gene accounts for under half, and the remainder has no known explanation. This sample has tens of thousands of clones in the table, none counted a single time. 3.8% of the sample belongs to the ten largest clones. Sample: peripheral blood mononuclear cells. These receptor sequences come from a person between 18 and 75 years old in good health.

In this sample, this clone turned up a few times. Sequencing ends 3 residues short of the CDR3 end; the germline J gene provides the rest. J is TRBJ1-2 and V is TRBV18; TRBD1 matches 7 bases. In germline, CDR1 is KGHSH, CDR2 LQKENI. This CDR3 has 15 residues. The CDR3 bases that were read are TGTGCCAGCTCACCACCGTCAGGGGGAAGGGATACC. Protein: CASSPPSGGRDT. The whole CDR3 sequence reads CASSPPSGGRDTYTF.

In its sample, this clone was seen many times. The read terminates 3 residues before the CDR3 end, so the remaining end is supplied by the germline J gene. V usage is TRBV7-2 and J usage is TRBJ2-7; D may be TRBD1 (6 bases). Trimming took off 6 bases at V and 0 bases at J, with 12 bases between the two ends. Germline V lookup: CDR1 SGHTA, CDR2 FQGNSA. The CDR3 is made up of 14 amino acids. CDR3: CASRAKQGSYEQYF. The CDR3 bases that were read are TGTGCCAGCAGGGCAAAACAGGGCTCCTACGAG.

This clone has at least ten counts. From the germline J gene comes the end of the CDR3, since the read stops 3 residues before it. This chain connects TRBV19 to TRBJ1-5, with 7 bases fitting TRBD1. With V trimmed by 9 bases and J by 5 bases, 7 bases remained unmatched. The CDR3 totals 13 residues. CDR1 and CDR2 (germline): LNHDA, SQIVND (reference sequence). CDR3 protein: CASGDRNYQPQHF. The DNA read from the CDR3 is TGTGCCAGCGGGGACAGAAATTATCAGCCC.

This clone was counted ten times or more. The read halts 3 residues ahead of the CDR3 end, with the missing end drawn from the germline J gene. The chain joins TRBV2 to TRBJ1-2; TRBD1 matches 7 bases. Germline CDR1 and CDR2: SNHLY and FYNNEI. The CDR3 extends over 17 amino acids. The V segment lost 7 bases and the J segment 1 base; nucleotides outside the gene matches: 15. Incomplete CDR3 DNA: TGTGCCAGCACCGACTCTCAGGGGGGAGGTTTTAACTATGGC. This translates into CASTDSQGGGFNYG. The entire CDR3 reads CASTDSQGGGFNYGYTF.

This clone was picked up many times. The missing CDR3 end, 3 residues past where the read stops, is filled in from the germline J gene. This chain connects TRBV20-1 to TRBJ2-7; 7 bases align to TRBD1. The germline V gene encodes CDR1 DFQATT and CDR2 SNEGSKA (reference sequence). The CDR3 consists of 14 residues. The V segment lost 3 bases and the J segment 6 bases; nucleotides outside the gene matches: 11. The CDR3 here is CSASNTGASGEQYF. The sequenced CDR3 bases are TGCAGTGCTAGTAATACAGGGGCCTCTGGCGAG.

This clone showed up many times. The read ends 3 residues shy of where the CDR3 ends; the end is completed using the germline J gene. The chain couples TRBV5-6 to TRBJ2-5, with 7 nucleotides matching TRBD2. V lost 0 bases to trimming and J lost 5 bases; unmatched junction nucleotides: 4. The germline V gene has CDR1 SGHDT and CDR2 YYEEEE. The CDR3 totals 14 residues. The CDR3 here is CASSLVGLGETQYF. The CDR3 DNA, read in part, is TGTGCCAGCAGCTTGGTTGGACTAGGCGAGACC.

This clone was observed many times. The read ends 3 residues before the CDR3 terminus; that terminus is restored from the germline J gene. The genes are TRBV7-9 and TRBJ2-7; the D is unclear. The germline V and J ends were trimmed by 5 bases and 5 bases, with 7 bases remaining between them. Germline V gives CDR1 SEHNR, CDR2 FQNEAQ (reference sequence). The CDR3 is 11 residues long. The DNA read from the CDR3 is TGTGCCAGCAGCAGGTACGACGAG. Protein product: CASSRYDE. From start to end, the CDR3 is CASSRYDEQYF.

In its sample, this clone was seen many times. The read ends 3 residues shy of where the CDR3 ends; the end is completed using the germline J gene. The V call is TRBV30, the J call TRBJ2-1, with 9 bases aligning to TRBD2. CDR1 and CDR2 from the germline V gene are GTSNPN and SVGIG (reference sequence). The CDR3 spans 15 residues. Trimming took 1 base from V and 5 from J; bases not matched to a gene: 6. Partial CDR3 DNA: TGTGCCTGGAGTGATTGGACTAGCGTTAACAATGAG. Translated, it gives CAWSDWTSVNNE. The complete CDR3 sequence is CAWSDWTSVNNEQFF.

This clone occurred many times. Sequencing ends 3 residues short of the CDR3 end; the germline J gene provides the rest. J is TRBJ2-2 and V is TRBV24-1; the match to TRBD2 covers 14 bases. The CDR3 is 17 residues long. After removal of 9 bases from V and 6 bases from J, the junction contained 11 bases not matched to a gene. Germline V gene data show CDR1 as KGHDR and CDR2 as SFDVKD. The covered CDR3 bases are TGTGCCACCGAGACTAGCGGGAGGGCCTATTCGTCCGGGGAG. Its translation: CATETSGRAYSSGE. The entire CDR3 reads CATETSGRAYSSGELFF.

This clone was seen at least ten times. The read comes to an end 3 residues before the CDR3 does, leaving the germline J gene to fill in the end. The chain joins TRBV19 to TRBJ2-6; D is unresolved. The length of the CDR3 is 15 residues. Germline assignment: CDR1 LNHDA and CDR2 SQIVND (reference sequence). Trimming left V 6 bases short and J 2 bases short, with 11 bases between. The CDR3 DNA, read in part, is TGTGCCAGTAGGGTAATAGCACCTGGGGCCAACGTC. Translating gives CASRVIAPGANV. The whole CDR3 reads CASRVIAPGANVLTF.

This clone was found many times. The read finishes 3 residues shy of the CDR3 end, and the germline J gene is used to complete it. The chain joins TRBV4-2 to TRBJ2-7; 8 nucleotides match TRBD1. The length of the CDR3 is 15 residues. The trim removed 1 base at V and 3 bases at J, leaving 5 bases unmatched. Germline assignment: CDR1 LGHNA and CDR2 YNFKEQ. The CDR3: CASSQVGRGHYEQYF. CDR3 DNA, as far as it was read: TGTGCCAGCAGCCAAGTGGGCAGGGGGCACTACGAG.

This clone was seen repeatedly, ten times or more. The read terminates 3 residues ahead of where the CDR3 ends, so the germline J gene completes it. The chain uses TRBV7-3 and TRBJ1-2; maybe TRBD1 (6 bases). The germline CDR1 and CDR2 sequences are SGHTA and FQGTGA. This CDR3 region has 16 residues. CDR3 loop: CASSLEGTSNYRGYTF. The CDR3 DNA, read in part, is TGTGCCAGCAGCTTAGAGGGGACATCCAACTACAGGGGC.

For this clone: Read data end 3 residues before the CDR3 end; the end is taken from the germline J gene. The chain couples TRBV2 to TRBJ1-1, with TRBD1 matching over 7 bases. The CDR3 loop spans 13 amino acids. The germline CDR1 and CDR2 sequences are SNHLY and FYNNEI. The junction had 6 bases not matched to a gene; V was cut back by 6 bases and J by 5 bases. The CDR3 sequence: CASRRGRETEAFF. The CDR3 DNA, read in part, is TGTGCCAGCAGGAGGGGGCGAGAAACTGAA.

Ten or more counts support this clone. The CDR3 goes on 3 residues after the read ends, and that part is filled in from the germline J gene. The V call is TRBV12-3 or TRBV12-4, the J call TRBJ2-3; D may be TRBD1 (5 bases). Trimming stripped 8 bases from V and 5 bases from J, with 11 bases between. The CDR3 is made up of 12 amino acids. The CDR3 DNA, read in part, is TGTGCCAGCCGAACAGACAGAGATACG. This translates into CASRTDRDT. The whole CDR3 reads CASRTDRDTQYF.

This clone was seen ten or more times. The covered CDR3 bases are TGTGCCAGTAGTCTAGGACTGGGAGAGACC. Protein: CASSLGLGET. In full, the CDR3 reads CASSLGLGETQYF. This chain uses TRBV19 with TRBJ2-5; possibly TRBD2 for D (5 bases). The CDR3 is cut off 3 residues early in the read; its end comes from the germline J gene. This CDR3 has 13 amino acids. The ends were cut back, 5 bases at V and 4 bases at J, with 11 bases in the middle. Germline CDR1 reads LNHDA; CDR2 reads SQIVND (reference sequence).

This clone has only a few counts. The CDR3 end is not reached by the read, which stops 3 residues before it; the germline J gene fills it in. This chain links TRBV18 with TRBJ2-1, with TRBD1 identical over 9 bases. Germline assignment: CDR1 KGHSH and CDR2 LQKENI. The CDR3 loop spans 14 amino acids. The junction had 9 bases not matched to a gene; V was cut back by 6 bases and J by 9 bases. CDR3 residues: CASSAGQGNGEQFF. CDR3 DNA, as far as it was read: TGTGCCAGCTCGGCGGGACAGGGTAACGGTGAG.

This clone was found many times. The CDR3 extends 3 residues past the end of the read, so its final part is completed from the germline J gene. The V and J genes are TRBV7-9 and TRBJ2-2; D remains ambiguous. From germline, CDR1 is SEHNR and CDR2 FQNEAQ (reference sequence). The V end lost 5 bases, the J end lost 4 bases, and 14 bases lay between the germline ends. The CDR3 length is 15 residues. The sequenced CDR3 bases are TGTGCCAGCAGCCCCCAACAGACCGGCACCGGGGAG. This translates into CASSPQQTGTGE. The full CDR3 reads CASSPQQTGTGELFF.

The table lists this clone with many counts. The DNA ends 3 residues before the CDR3 does, and the rest of the CDR3 is filled in from the germline J gene. V usage is TRBV7-8 and J usage is TRBJ2-1, with 10 bases aligning to TRBD2. This CDR3 is built from 17 residues. Per germline, CDR1 SGHVS and CDR2 FQNEAQ. The V gene end was trimmed by 0 bases and the J gene end by 7 bases; junction bases not matched to a gene: 9. This CDR3 is CASSLAHSSGGVNEQFF. The CDR3 DNA, read in part, is TGTGCCAGCAGCTTAGCCCACTCTAGCGGGGGAGTGAATGAG.

The table lists this clone with a few counts. Read data end 3 residues before the CDR3 end; the end is taken from the germline J gene. The chain couples TRBV20-1 to TRBJ2-1; 7 bases line up with TRBD2. Losses at the gene ends were 7 bases for V and 3 bases for J; bases not matched to a gene: 15. Germline lookup yields CDR1 DFQATT and CDR2 SNEGSKA (reference sequence). The CDR3 length is 16 residues. The sequenced CDR3 bases are TGCAGTGTCCCCGACTGGGCGGGAGCTAGCTACAATGAG. Translated: CSVPDWAGASYNE. The entire CDR3 protein is CSVPDWAGASYNEQFF.

This clone has at least ten counts. The sequenced fragment ends 3 residues before the CDR3 boundary, so the rest is inferred from the germline J gene. The rearrangement joins TRBV19 to TRBJ2-3; D perhaps matches TRBD2 (6 bases). This CDR3 is built from 13 residues. Per germline, CDR1 LNHDA and CDR2 SQIVND (reference sequence). The CDR3 bases that were read are TGTGCCAGTAGTACGGCGGGGAAAGAGACG. This codes for CASSTAGKET. The complete CDR3 reads CASSTAGKETQYF. The whole variable domain, remainder taken from reference TRBV19 and TRBJ2-3, is DGGITQSPKYLFRKEGQNVTLSCEQNLNHDAMYWYRQDPGQGLRLIYYSQIVNDFQKGDIAEGYSVSREKKESFPLTVTSAQKNPTAFYLCASSTAGKETQYFGPGTRLTVL.

This clone was recorded at least ten times. The read ends 3 residues early relative to the CDR3; the germline J gene fills the gap. The V call is TRBV7-2, the J call TRBJ2-5, with TRBD2 identical over 9 bases. This CDR3 has 14 residues. From germline, CDR1 is SGHTA and CDR2 FQGNSA. The J segment lost 5 bases and the V segment lost 5 bases, leaving 6 bases of the junction unmatched. Partial CDR3 DNA: TGTGCCAGCAGCCCTAGCGGGGTGAAGGAGACC. Amino acid sequence: CASSPSGVKET. The full CDR3 is CASSPSGVKETQYF.

This clone came up many times. Read coverage stops 3 residues before the CDR3 terminus; the germline J gene supplies the remainder. The V call is TRBV2, the J call TRBJ2-1, with a weak D call TRBD2 (5 bases). Germline assignment: CDR1 SNHLY and CDR2 FYNNEI. Trimming stripped 7 bases from V and 9 bases from J, with 16 bases between. This CDR3 has 13 residues. CDR3 bases read: TGTGCCAGCACGTCGCGGGTAGCTCCTGAG. It is translated as CASTSRVAPE. The CDR3, in full, reads CASTSRVAPEQFF.

A note on this clone: It differs at one base from a far larger clone, so likely a read error. The read ends 3 residues shy of where the CDR3 ends; the end is completed using the germline J gene. The chain links TRBV2 to TRBJ2-2, with 10 bases identical to TRBD2. Germline V lookup: CDR1 SNHLY, CDR2 FYNNEI. The CDR3 totals 17 residues. CDR3 DNA, as far as it was read: TGTGCCAGCATTGAATGGGTAGCGGGAGGAGGCACCGGGGAG. Translating it yields CASIEWVAGGGTGE. The entire CDR3 reads CASIEWVAGGGTGELFF.

This clone occurred many times. The sequenced fragment ends 3 residues before the CDR3 boundary, so the rest is inferred from the germline J gene. The chain employs TRBV7-9 and TRBJ2-7; the match to TRBD1 covers 9 bases. Trimming cost V 5 bases and J 5 bases; bases outside gene matches: 10. The CDR3 spans 15 residues. The V gene's germline CDR1 is SEHNR and CDR2 FQNEAQ (reference sequence). Partial CDR3 DNA: TGTGCCAGCAGCCCCGGACAGGGGAGGGTCCACGAG. Translation gives CASSPGQGRVHE. The whole CDR3 region reads CASSPGQGRVHEQYF. The full variable domain, completed using reference TRBV7-9 and TRBJ2-7, is DTGVSQNPRHKITKRGQNVTFRCDPISEHNRLYWYRQTLGQGPEFLTYFQNEAQLEKSRLLSDRFSAERPKGSFSTLEIQRTEQGDSAMYLCASSPGQGRVHEQYFGPGTRLTVT.

This clone was counted at least ten times. Read data end 3 residues before the CDR3 end; the end is taken from the germline J gene. The V and J genes are TRBV19 and TRBJ2-7, with 8 bases aligning to TRBD1. The germline V gene has CDR1 LNHDA and CDR2 SQIVND (reference sequence). This CDR3 has 14 amino acids. Trimming took 5 bases from V and 2 from J; bases not matched to a gene: 5. CDR3 DNA, as far as it was read: TGTGCCAGTAGTTTTACAGGGGGAGCCTACGAG. Residues: CASSFTGGAYE. The whole CDR3 protein reads CASSFTGGAYEQYF.

At least ten counts were recorded for this clone. The CDR3 end is not reached by the read, which stops 3 residues before it; the germline J gene fills it in. The V and J genes are TRBV2 and TRBJ1-2; D is ambiguous. The germline V and J ends were trimmed by 0 bases and 5 bases, with 10 bases remaining between them. Germline values: CDR1 SNHLY, CDR2 FYNNEI. This CDR3 has 14 amino acids. The part of the CDR3 DNA that was read is TGTGCCAGCAGTGAAGCATCTCCCCGGTATGGC. This sequence encodes CASSEASPRYG. From start to end, the CDR3 is CASSEASPRYGYTF.

This clone was observed many times. Coverage ceases 3 residues before the CDR3 finishes, and the germline J gene fills in the end. The V gene is TRBV6-1, the J gene TRBJ2-3; D call uncertain. Germline lookup yields CDR1 MNHNS and CDR2 SASEGT. The CDR3 has 14 amino acids. V gave up 1 base and J gave up 6 bases, with 11 bases separating them. The sequenced CDR3 bases are TGTGCCAGCAGTGAAGGACTGTTGAGGGATACG. Protein product: CASSEGLLRDT. The entire CDR3 sequence reads CASSEGLLRDTQYF.

This clone was detected many times. The read ends 3 residues early relative to the CDR3; the germline J gene fills the gap. The V and J genes are TRBV20-1 and TRBJ2-7, with D tentatively TRBD2 (5 bases). Trimming took 2 bases from V and 3 from J, leaving 17 bases between them. The CDR3 has 15 residues. Germline CDR1 DFQATT, CDR2 SNEGSKA (reference sequence). CDR3 bases read: TGCAGTGCTAGAAAAAGCGGAAAAGAGGTCTACGAG. Amino acids: CSARKSGKEVYE. The complete CDR3 protein is CSARKSGKEVYEQYF.

This clone was observed many times. The missing CDR3 end, 3 residues past where the read stops, is filled in from the germline J gene. J is TRBJ1-1 and V is TRBV4-1, with D possibly being TRBD1 (5 bases). The CDR3 spans 15 residues. The germline V gene has CDR1 MGHRA and CDR2 YSYEKL. Trimming removed 4 bases from V and 4 bases from J, with 16 bases in between. This CDR3 is CASSRGQGRATEAFF. The covered CDR3 bases are TGCGCCAGCAGCCGTGGGCAGGGCCGGGCCACTGAA.

This clone was detected a few times. The CDR3 end lies 3 residues beyond the end of the read and is filled in from the germline J gene. The chain has TRBV6-2 or TRBV6-3 and TRBJ2-4; maybe TRBD1 (6 bases). The CDR3 runs 12 residues. CDR1 is MNHEY and CDR2 is SVGEGT in the germline V gene. The CDR3 protein is CASSGRGSGQYF. The part of the CDR3 DNA that was read is TGTGCCAGCAGCGGCAGGGGAAGCGGT.

Ten or more counts support this clone. The read finishes 3 residues shy of the CDR3 end, and the germline J gene is used to complete it. The chain joins TRBV7-8 to TRBJ1-2, with TRBD1 matching over 8 bases. J gave up 3 bases and V 5 bases, and 5 bases lay outside the gene matches. The CDR3 has 14 residues. The germline V gene has CDR1 SGHVS and CDR2 FQNEAQ. The part of the CDR3 DNA that was read is TGTGCCAGCAGCGTCCAGGGGGCTCACTATGGC. It yields the protein CASSVQGAHYG. The CDR3 in full is CASSVQGAHYGYTF.

With respect to this clone: Coverage ceases 3 residues before the CDR3 finishes, and the germline J gene fills in the end. V gene TRBV2 combines with J gene TRBJ2-1; TRBD2 matches at 10 bases. V trimming: 10 bases; J trimming: 6 bases; junction bases outside the gene matches: 15. Germline lookup yields CDR1 SNHLY and CDR2 FYNNEI. This CDR3 contains 16 residues. CDR3 bases read: TGTGCCACCACCGGCGAGCGGGAGGGCCCTTTCAATGAG. Amino acid sequence: CATTGEREGPFNE. In full, the CDR3 reads CATTGEREGPFNEQFF.